This is a list of T cell receptor beta chains from one sample in a study of CD8 T cells in ankylosing spondylitis. From the 5' RACE reads, TCRdb called clonotypes with MiXCR, one entry per CDR3 protein. The sample lists around 340,000 distinct CDR3 sequences; over 12% were seen once. Sequencing used blood, either unsorted or a sorted T cell fraction (not recorded which). Every receptor here comes from a male donor with ankylosing spondylitis or in good health (not recorded which). Both conserved end residues are part of each CDR3. A D gene is named only where the DNA matches it firmly. Size is stated for part of the rows, as once, few or many counts, or as a class when the clone is expanded.

clone size	D gene	V gene	J gene	CDR3 protein	CDR3 DNA
-	-	TRBV3-1	TRBJ2-5	CASSQEKTSGVQETQYF	TGTGCCAGCAGCCAAGAGAAAACTTCGGGTGTACAAGAGACCCAGTACTTC
few	-	TRBV2	TRBJ2-5	CASSEAGVGLQETQYF	TGTGCCAGCAGTGAAGCCGGCGTGGGACTTCAAGAGACCCAGTACTTC
-	-	TRBV10-3	TRBJ2-7	CAISTGYEQYF	TGTGCCATCAGTACGGGCTACGAGCAGTACTTC
-	-	TRBV6-1	TRBJ2-6	CASSENTGLLSGANVLTF	TGTGCCAGCAGTGAAAACACAGGGCTCCTCTCTGGGGCCAACGTCCTGACTTTC
many	-	TRBV20-1	TRBJ1-1	CSAREVTEAFF	TGCAGTGCTAGGGAGGTAACTGAAGCTTTCTTT
-	-	TRBV20-1	TRBJ1-2	CSARKTPNRGYTF	TGCAGTGCTAGAAAAACTCCGAATAGGGGCTACACCTTC
many	-	TRBV10-3	TRBJ1-3	CATQDSSGNTIYF	TGTGCCACTCAGGACAGCTCTGGAAACACCATATATTTT
many	-	TRBV12-3/TRBV12-4	TRBJ1-2	CASRKILTASYGYTF	TGTGCCAGCAGAAAGATATTGACAGCCTCCTATGGCTACACCTTC
-	TRBD2	TRBV27	TRBJ2-5	CASSPDSGRRETQYF	TGTGCCAGCAGCCCGGATAGCGGGAGACGGGAGACCCAGTACTTC
few	TRBD2	TRBV4-2	TRBJ2-1	CASSPSGRGSYNEQFF	TGTGCCAGCAGCCCTAGCGGGAGAGGCTCCTACAATGAGCAGTTCTTC
-	TRBD2	TRBV27	TRBJ2-1	CASSPRTSGRTAEQFF	TGTGCCAGCAGCCCAAGGACTAGCGGGAGGACCGCTGAGCAGTTCTTC
many	-	TRBV11-1	TRBJ2-1	CASSLALAGMDEQFF	TGTGCCAGCAGCTTAGCATTGGCGGGAATGGATGAGCAGTTCTTC
-	TRBD1	TRBV5-1	TRBJ2-3	CASSFGQGSDTQYF	TGCGCCAGCAGCTTTGGACAGGGGTCAGATACGCAGTATTTT
-	TRBD1	TRBV30	TRBJ1-1	CAWAGQTLPEAFF	TGTGCCTGGGCGGGACAGACCCTACCTGAAGCTTTCTTT
-	-	TRBV12-5	TRBJ1-4	CASALFSEKLFF	TGTGCTAGTGCCCTCTTTAGCGAAAAACTGTTTTTT
few	-	TRBV5-1	TRBJ2-3	CASSLGQPYADTQYF	TGCGCCAGCAGCTTGGGACAGCCTTACGCAGATACGCAGTATTTT
many	-	TRBV5-1	TRBJ2-2	CASSLRDTNTGELFF	TGCGCCAGCAGCTTAAGGGATACGAACACCGGGGAGCTGTTTTTT
-	-	TRBV30	TRBJ2-7	CAWSLGGLNEQYF	TGTGCCTGGAGTCTCGGGGGGCTGAACGAGCAGTACTTC
few	TRBD1	TRBV29-1	TRBJ2-4	CSVEKRGQFQYF	TGCAGCGTTGAAAAAAGGGGGCAGTTTCAGTACTTC
many	TRBD1	TRBV12-3/TRBV12-4	TRBJ1-3	CASSLATGGGNTIYF	TGTGCCAGCAGTTTAGCGACAGGGGGTGGAAACACCATATATTTT
-	TRBD1	TRBV7-2	TRBJ2-7	CASSQWTGVYEQYF	TGTGCCAGCAGCCAATGGACAGGGGTCTACGAGCAGTACTTC
-	TRBD2	TRBV2	TRBJ2-1	CASSGIGLAGGTFF	TGTGCCAGCAGCGGTATTGGACTAGCGGGAGGAACGTTCTTC
-	TRBD2	TRBV20-1	TRBJ2-7	CSARPWTSGPAGSYEQYF	TGCAGTGCTAGACCCTGGACTAGCGGGCCTGCGGGGTCCTACGAGCAGTACTTC
-	-	TRBV12-3/TRBV12-4	TRBJ2-1	CASSLHGSSYNEQFF	TGTGCCAGCAGTTTACACGGAAGCTCCTACAATGAGCAGTTCTTC
few	-	TRBV29-1	TRBJ1-2	CSVEKAGGYTF	TGCAGCGTTGAGAAGGCGGGCGGCTACACCTTC
few	-	TRBV5-1	TRBJ1-1	CASSLVEGTEAFF	TGCGCCAGCAGCTTGGTAGAGGGGACTGAAGCTTTCTTT
-	-	TRBV20-1	TRBJ1-2	CRARQGSSYTF	TGCAGGGCTAGGCAGGGGAGTAGCTACACCTTC
-	-	TRBV10-2	TRBJ1-6	CASSATGNSPLHF	TGCGCCAGCAGTGCTACAGGGAATTCACCCCTCCACTTT
-	-	TRBV11-2	TRBJ2-3	CASSLDRLSPTQYF	TGTGCCAGCAGCTTAGATCGGCTGAGTCCTACGCAGTATTTT
-	-	TRBV4-1	TRBJ2-1	CASRELAAGWGHNEQFF	TGCGCCAGCAGGGAGCTAGCGGCTGGCTGGGGGCACAATGAGCAGTTCTTC
-	TRBD2	TRBV6-6	TRBJ2-1	CASRAGGEQFF	TGTGCCAGCAGGGCGGGAGGTGAGCAGTTCTTC
few	TRBD1	TRBV4-1	TRBJ2-7	CASSHPTGGYEQYF	TGCGCCAGCAGCCATCCCACAGGGGGCTACGAGCAGTACTTC